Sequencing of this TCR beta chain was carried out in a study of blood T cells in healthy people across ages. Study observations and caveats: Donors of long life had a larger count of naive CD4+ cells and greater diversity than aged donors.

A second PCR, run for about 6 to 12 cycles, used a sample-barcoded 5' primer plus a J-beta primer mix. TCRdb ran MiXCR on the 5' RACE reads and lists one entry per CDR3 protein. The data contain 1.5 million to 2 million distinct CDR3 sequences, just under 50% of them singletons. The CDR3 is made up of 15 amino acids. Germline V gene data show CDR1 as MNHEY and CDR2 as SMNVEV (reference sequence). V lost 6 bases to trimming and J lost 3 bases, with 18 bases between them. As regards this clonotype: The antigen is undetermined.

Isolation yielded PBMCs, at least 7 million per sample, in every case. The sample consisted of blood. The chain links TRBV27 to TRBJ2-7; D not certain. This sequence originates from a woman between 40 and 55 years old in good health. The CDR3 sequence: CASRTRPGEIYEQYF. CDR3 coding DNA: TGTGCCAGCAGGACACGCCCTGGAGAGATCTACGAGCAGTACTTC.